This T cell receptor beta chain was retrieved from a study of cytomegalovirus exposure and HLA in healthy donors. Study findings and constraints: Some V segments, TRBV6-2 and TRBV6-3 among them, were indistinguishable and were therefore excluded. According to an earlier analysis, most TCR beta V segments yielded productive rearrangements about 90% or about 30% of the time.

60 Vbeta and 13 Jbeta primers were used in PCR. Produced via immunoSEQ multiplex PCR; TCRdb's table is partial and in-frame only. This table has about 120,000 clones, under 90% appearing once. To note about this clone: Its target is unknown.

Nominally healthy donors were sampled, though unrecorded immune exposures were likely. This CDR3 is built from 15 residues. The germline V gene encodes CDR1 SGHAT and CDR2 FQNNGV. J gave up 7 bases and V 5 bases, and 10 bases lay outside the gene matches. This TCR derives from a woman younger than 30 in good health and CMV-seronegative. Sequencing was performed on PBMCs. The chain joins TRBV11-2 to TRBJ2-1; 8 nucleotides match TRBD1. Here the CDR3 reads CASSPWTGPSNEQFF. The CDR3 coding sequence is TGTGCCAGCAGCCCATGGACAGGGCCATCGAATGAGCAGTTCTTC. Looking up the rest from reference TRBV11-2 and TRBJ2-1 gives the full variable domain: EAGVAQSPRYKIIEKRQSVAFWCNPISGHATLYWYQQILGQGPKLLIQFQNNGVVDDSQLPKDRFSAERLKGVDSTLKIQPAKLEDSAVYLCASSPWTGPSNEQFFGPGTRLTVL.